The subject of this entry is one T cell receptor beta chain. Original methodology: How many nucleated cells were present was estimated from reference gene primer amplification. Data came from immunoSEQ multiplex PCR; TCRdb stores just in-frame clones and leaves some out. That table furnishes V, J and clone size, whereas the DNA furnished D and trimming. The data show approximately 300,000 clones, roughly 88% seen once. The entry originates in a study of blood T cell repertoires in COVID-19. As for the study in general: COVID-19 samples from acute and convalescent phases originated in the United States, Italy and Spain. T cells, B-cell-depleted T cells, or PBMCs provided the cDNA or gDNA that served as material.

Recruited during active infection, patients (from Seattle) were subsequently followed longitudinally. The CDR3 spans 14 residues. Germline V gene data show CDR1 as MDHEN and CDR2 as SYDVKM. V was cut by 6 bases and J by 5 bases, with 14 bases left in between. The sequence derives from a human donor with COVID-19, enrolled during active disease. The donor label of this sample is uncertain. The chain recombines TRBV28 with TRBJ1-5; weak D call: TRBD1 (6 bases). The sequenced sample was peripheral blood. The CDR3 protein is CASSQDRPYQPQHF. The CDR3 nucleotides are TGTGCCAGCAGCCAGGACAGACCCTATCAGCCCCAGCATTTT. Based on the CDR3 plus reference TRBV28 and TRBJ1-5, the full variable domain is DVKVTQSSRYLVKRTGEKVFLECVQDMDHENMFWYRQDPGLGLRLIYFSYDVKMKEKGDIPEGYSVSREKKERFSLILESASTNQTSMYLCASSQDRPYQPQHFGDGTRLSIL.